A single sample is the source of the 24 T cell receptor beta chains below, sequenced in a study of blood T cell repertoires in COVID-19. Libraries were prepared by immunoSEQ multiplex PCR; TCRdb keeps only in-frame clonotypes and omits some of them. The sample consists of about 210,000 clones, roughly 94% of them appearing once. The material sequenced was peripheral blood. These receptors originate from a man aged 25-40 years with acute or convalescent COVID-19.

The chain carries TRBV28 and TRBJ2-1; TRBD2 matches at 8 bases. V gave up 1 base and J gave up 0 bases; unmatched junction bases: 2. Germline values: CDR1 MDHEN, CDR2 SYDVKM. The CDR3 runs 16 residues. Written as DNA, the CDR3 is TGTGCCAGCAGTTTATTTGGGACTAGCTCCTACAATGAGCAGTTCTTC. Translation: CASSLFGTSSYNEQFF. The full variable domain, in which reference TRBV28 and TRBJ2-1 provide the parts outside the CDR3, is DVKVTQSSRYLVKRTGEKVFLECVQDMDHENMFWYRQDPGLGLRLIYFSYDVKMKEKGDIPEGYSVSREKKERFSLILESASTNQTSMYLCASSLFGTSSYNEQFFGPGTRLTVL.

CDR3 loop: CASSGTVQSPLHF. In nucleotides, the CDR3 is TGTGCCAGCAGCGGGACAGTTCAATCACCCCTCCACTTT. The rearrangement uses TRBV7-2 and TRBJ1-6; 7 bases fit TRBD1. Trimming cost V 5 bases and J 10 bases; bases outside gene matches: 5. This CDR3 contains 13 residues. Per germline, CDR1 SGHTA and CDR2 FQGNSA.

This rearrangement joins TRBV12-5 to TRBJ2-3, with a weak D call TRBD2 (5 bases). The CDR3 is 14 amino acids. The V and J ends lost 4 bases and 6 bases respectively, with 14 bases between them. Germline V lookup: CDR1 LGHNT, CDR2 FRNRAP. CDR3 nucleotides: TGTGCTAGTGGTTCCTCTGCGACGGGGGATACGCAGTATTTT. This codes for CASGSSATGDTQYF.

The count of this clone is one. The rearrangement uses TRBV12-3 or TRBV12-4 and TRBJ2-7; no clear D. The CDR3 sequence is 11 residues long. Between the trimmed V and J ends, which lost 3 bases and 6 bases, there was a span of 6 bases. The CDR3 nucleotides are TGTGCCAGCAGTTTGCGTGCCGAGCAGTACTTC. Residues: CASSLRAEQYF.

The genes are TRBV6-1 and TRBJ1-1, with unresolved D. Trimming pared 2 bases from V and 0 bases from J, leaving 13 bases between. Per germline, CDR1 MNHNS and CDR2 SASEGT. This CDR3 contains 16 residues. CDR3 bases: TGTGCCAGCAGTGAAATAGGAGGGATCATGAACACTGAAGCTTTCTTT. The encoded protein is CASSEIGGIMNTEAFF.

The rearrangement joins TRBV2 to TRBJ2-7; 7 positions match TRBD1. V shed 8 bases, J shed 0 bases, and the junction held 7 bases outside the gene matches. Germline assignment: CDR1 SNHLY and CDR2 FYNNEI. The CDR3 spans 14 residues. CDR3 in amino acids: CASCDRELSYEQYF. The DNA for the CDR3 is TGTGCCAGCTGCGACAGGGAACTCTCCTACGAGCAGTACTTC. Variable domain in full (rest from reference TRBV2 and TRBJ2-7): EPEVTQTPSHQVTQMGQEVILRCVPISNHLYFYWYRQILGQKVEFLVSFYNNEISEKSEIFDDQFSVERPDGSNFTLKIRSTKLEDSAMYFCASCDRELSYEQYFGPGTRLTVT.

The gene calls are TRBV6-5 and TRBJ2-7; 10 nucleotides agree with TRBD1. The CDR3 covers 14 residues. Germline V lookup: CDR1 MNHEY, CDR2 SVGAGI. V shed 10 bases, J shed 1 base, and the junction held 7 bases outside the gene matches. The CDR3: CATRQGAISYEQYF. The DNA for the CDR3 is TGTGCCACAAGACAGGGGGCTATATCCTACGAGCAGTACTTC.

The rearrangement links TRBV6-5 to TRBJ1-5, with 9 bases that match TRBD1. Germline V lookup: CDR1 MNHEY, CDR2 SVGAGI. After removal of 6 bases from V and 5 bases from J, the junction contained 8 bases not matched to a gene. CDR3 length: 15 residues. CDR3 residues: CASRPDRGSHQPQHF. CDR3 in DNA: TGTGCCAGCAGGCCTGACAGGGGGTCGCATCAGCCCCAGCATTTT.

The chain employs TRBV7-2 and TRBJ2-3; possible D gene TRBD2, 5 bases. The V gene's germline CDR1 is SGHTA and CDR2 FQGNSA. The length of the CDR3 is 13 residues. V lost 0 bases and J 5 bases, leaving 6 bases between the germline ends. CDR3 loop: CASSLARVDTQYF. CDR3 bases: TGTGCCAGCAGCTTAGCGAGGGTAGATACGCAGTATTTT.

This clone showed up just once. V usage is TRBV7-8 and J usage is TRBJ2-3, with a weak D call TRBD1 (6 bases). Trimming took 0 bases from V and 0 from J, leaving 10 bases between them. CDR3 length: 16 amino acids. The germline gives CDR1 SGHVS, CDR2 FQNEAQ. The CDR3 loop reads CASSLAGAPSTDTQYF. CDR3 nucleotides: TGTGCCAGCAGCTTAGCGGGGGCGCCTAGCACAGATACGCAGTATTTT. The full variable domain, rest sourced from reference TRBV7-8 and TRBJ2-3, is GAGVSQSPRYKVAKRGQDVALRCDPISGHVSLFWYQQALGQGPEFLTYFQNEAQLDKSGLPSDRFFAERPEGSVSTLKIQRTQQEDSAVYLCASSLAGAPSTDTQYFGPGTRLTVL.

CDR3 protein: CASSLPKGQGTYEQYF. The CDR3 DNA sequence: TGTGCCAGCAGCCTCCCCAAGGGCCAGGGCACCTACGAGCAGTACTTC. The chain has TRBV5-6 and TRBJ2-7; possible D gene TRBD1, 5 bases. This CDR3 comprises 16 residues. The V gene lost 4 bases and the J gene lost 2 bases, with 19 bases spanning the gap. Germline CDR1 SGHDT, CDR2 YYEEEE.

This chain connects TRBV4-1 to TRBJ2-1; 9 bases align to TRBD1. This CDR3 is 15 amino acids long. Germline V gene sequence: CDR1 MGHRA, CDR2 YSYEKL. The ends lost 6 bases at V and 3 bases at J; junction bases unmatched: 6. In DNA form, the CDR3 reads TGCGCCAGCAGATTCACGGGACAGGGCTACAATGAGCAGTTCTTC. Its protein is CASRFTGQGYNEQFF.

V is TRBV5-6 and J is TRBJ2-7; 12 nucleotides match TRBD1. Germline V lookup: CDR1 SGHDT, CDR2 YYEEEE. V was clipped by 2 bases and J by 4 bases; unmatched bases: 7. The CDR3 is made up of 16 amino acids. The DNA for the CDR3 is TGTGCCAGCAGCTTATTCTGGGGACAGGGGGCTTACGAGCAGTACTTC. The encoded protein is CASSLFWGQGAYEQYF.

The chain is built from TRBV5-4 and TRBJ2-7, with TRBD2 matching over 8 bases. Losses at the gene ends were 4 bases for V and 0 bases for J; bases not matched to a gene: 9. Germline CDR1 and CDR2: SGHNT and YYREEE (reference sequence). The CDR3 is 16 amino acids. The CDR3 DNA reads TGTGCCAGCAGCCCGTACTTAGCGGGGAGCTCCTACGAGCAGTACTTC. Its translation is CASSPYLAGSSYEQYF.

The chain joins TRBV10-1 to TRBJ2-1; TRBD2 is a possible D gene (5 bases). In germline, CDR1 is WNHNN, CDR2 SYGVQD (reference sequence). The CDR3 spans 13 residues. V lost 4 bases to trimming and J lost 9 bases, with 13 bases between them. This CDR3 reads CASSGSGSLEQFF. CDR3 sequence (DNA): TGCGCCAGCAGTGGATCGGGGTCTCTTGAGCAGTTCTTC.

The chain combines TRBV18 with TRBJ2-7, with TRBD1 matching 7 bases. Losses at the gene ends were 6 bases for V and 3 bases for J; bases not matched to a gene: 8. This CDR3 comprises 14 residues. Germline V gene data show CDR1 as KGHSH and CDR2 as LQKENI. Written as DNA, the CDR3 is TGTGCCAGCTCCTACGGGACAGAATTCTACGAGCAGTACTTC. Protein product: CASSYGTEFYEQYF.

J is TRBJ1-2 and V is TRBV2, with 9 bases matching TRBD1. The CDR3 has 11 amino acids. The V gene end was trimmed by 10 bases and the J gene end by 7 bases; junction bases not matched to a gene: 4. In germline, CDR1 is SNHLY, CDR2 FYNNEI. In DNA, the CDR3 is TGTGCCAACACGACAGGGGGTGGCTACACCTTC. Translating it yields CANTTGGGYTF.

This chain uses TRBV27 with TRBJ2-7, with D perhaps TRBD1 (6 bases). V was trimmed by 5 bases and J by 1 base, leaving 15 bases between them. This CDR3 spans 15 amino acids. The germline gives CDR1 MNHEY, CDR2 SMNVEV (reference sequence). The CDR3 DNA reads TGTGCCAGCAGTAGGACAGTCCCCCTTTCCTACGAGCAGTACTTC. Protein product: CASSRTVPLSYEQYF.

This clone was seen only once. This chain joins TRBV28 and TRBJ2-7, with 9 bases that match TRBD2. Germline assignment: CDR1 MDHEN and CDR2 SYDVKM. The CDR3 extends over 14 amino acids. J gave up 5 bases and V 10 bases, and 12 bases lay outside the gene matches. The CDR3 bases are TGTGCCACCTCTCTTAGCGGGAGCGATGACGAGCAGTACTTC. As protein: CATSLSGSDDEQYF. Full variable domain (outside the CDR3, taken from reference TRBV28 and TRBJ2-7): DVKVTQSSRYLVKRTGEKVFLECVQDMDHENMFWYRQDPGLGLRLIYFSYDVKMKEKGDIPEGYSVSREKKERFSLILESASTNQTSMYLCATSLSGSDDEQYFGPGTRLTVT.

The rearrangement uses TRBV11-2 and TRBJ1-2; D possibly corresponds to TRBD1 (5 bases). The CDR3 covers 14 residues. V lost 5 bases to trimming and J lost 6 bases, with 16 bases between them. Germline V CDR1 and CDR2: SGHAT, FQNNGV. The CDR3 DNA reads TGTGCCAGCAGCCCGCCCTGGGGCATGGATGGCTACACCTTC. Translation: CASSPPWGMDGYTF.

The chain employs TRBV27 and TRBJ1-2; TRBD1 aligns across 8 bases. Trimming at V came to 2 bases and at J to 2 bases, leaving 1 base not matched to a gene. Germline values: CDR1 MNHEY, CDR2 SMNVEV (reference sequence). CDR3 length equals 14 residues. The CDR3 DNA follows: TGTGCCAGCAGTTTAAGGACAGGGAACTATGGCTACACCTTC. Translation: CASSLRTGNYGYTF.

The table lists this clone with a count of one. This sequence joins TRBV28 and TRBJ1-1, with D possibly matching TRBD1 (6 bases). The CDR3 is 16 amino acids. CDR1 is MDHEN and CDR2 is SYDVKM in the germline V gene. The V end was cut by 7 bases, the J end by 4 bases, with 22 bases between. The DNA of the CDR3 is TGTGCCAGCAAGGAGGCCGGACAGACAAGGGGCACTGAAGCTTTCTTT. Residues: CASKEAGQTRGTEAFF. Based on the CDR3 plus reference TRBV28 and TRBJ1-1, the full variable domain is DVKVTQSSRYLVKRTGEKVFLECVQDMDHENMFWYRQDPGLGLRLIYFSYDVKMKEKGDIPEGYSVSREKKERFSLILESASTNQTSMYLCASKEAGQTRGTEAFFGQGTRLTVV.

The rearrangement links TRBV3-1 (or the pseudogene TRBV3-2) to TRBJ1-5; no definite D call. The germline CDR1 and CDR2 sequences are LGHDT and YNNKEL (reference sequence). V lost 1 base and J 0 bases, leaving 13 bases between the germline ends. This CDR3 is built from 17 residues. The DNA of the CDR3 is TGTGCCAGCAGCCAAGGAGGATCTAGGTATAGCAATCAGCCCCAGCATTTT. It encodes CASSQGGSRYSNQPQHF.

The V call is TRBV6-5, the J call TRBJ1-5; TRBD1 might be the D (6 bases). Germline V gene data show CDR1 as MNHEY and CDR2 as SVGAGI. CDR3 length: 15 amino acids. V shed 0 bases and J shed 4 bases, with 10 bases lying between them. The CDR3 nucleotides are TGTGCCAGCAGTTACTCGGCAGGGACAAATCAGCCCCAGCATTTT. Protein sequence: CASSYSAGTNQPQHF.